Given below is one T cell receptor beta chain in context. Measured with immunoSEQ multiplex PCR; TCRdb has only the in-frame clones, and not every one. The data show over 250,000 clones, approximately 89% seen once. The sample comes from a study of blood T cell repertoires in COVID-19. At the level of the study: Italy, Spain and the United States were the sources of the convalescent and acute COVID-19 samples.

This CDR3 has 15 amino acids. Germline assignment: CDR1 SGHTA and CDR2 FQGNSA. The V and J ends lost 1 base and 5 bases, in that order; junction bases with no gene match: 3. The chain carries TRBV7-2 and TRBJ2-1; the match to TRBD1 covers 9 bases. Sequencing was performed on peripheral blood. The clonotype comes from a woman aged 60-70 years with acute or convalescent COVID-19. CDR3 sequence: CASSLVDRGDNEQFF. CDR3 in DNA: TGTGCCAGCAGCTTAGTGGACAGGGGTGACAATGAGCAGTTCTTC.